Detailed here is one T cell receptor beta chain. Over 18 months, lack of ophthalmopathy progression marked Graves' hyperthyroidism as stable. PBMCs were obtained from 9 to 10 ml fresh peripheral blood. The CDR3 covers 15 residues. Trimming took 4 bases from V and 1 from J; bases not matched to a gene: 3. CDR1 is SGHRS, CDR2 YFSETQ, per germline. The source of the sample is a study of T cells in Graves' hyperthyroidism and ophthalmopathy. The investigators amplified TCR beta CDR3 regions from RNA transcripts. HTBI primers drove first-round RT-PCR of the TCR CDR3. TCRdb fed the multiplex PCR reads into MiXCR, producing one record per CDR3 protein. The sample has about 690,000 distinct CDR3 sequences; roughly 17% are singletons.

This TCR was recovered from a man aged 45 to 65 with Graves' hyperthyroidism. Sequencing was performed on blood. This rearrangement joins TRBV5-1 to TRBJ2-3; TRBD2 matches at 10 bases. CDR3 region: CASSHLAGGTDTQYF. The CDR3 DNA follows: TGCGCCAGCAGCCACCTAGCGGGGGGCACAGATACGCAGTATTTT.